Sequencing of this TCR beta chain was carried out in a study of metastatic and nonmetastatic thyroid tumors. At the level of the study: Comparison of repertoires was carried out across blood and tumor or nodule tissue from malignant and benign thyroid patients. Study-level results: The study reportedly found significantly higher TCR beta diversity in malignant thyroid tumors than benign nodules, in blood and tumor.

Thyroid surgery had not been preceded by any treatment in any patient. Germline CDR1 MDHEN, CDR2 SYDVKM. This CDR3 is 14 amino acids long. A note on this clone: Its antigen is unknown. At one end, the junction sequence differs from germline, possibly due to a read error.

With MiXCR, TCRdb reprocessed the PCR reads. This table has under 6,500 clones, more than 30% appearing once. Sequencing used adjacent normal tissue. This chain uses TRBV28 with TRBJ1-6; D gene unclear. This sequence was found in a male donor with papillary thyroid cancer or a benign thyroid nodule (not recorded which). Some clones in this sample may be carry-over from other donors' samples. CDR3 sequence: CASSLSGLNSPLHF. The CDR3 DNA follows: TGTGCCAGCAGTTTATCTGGCCTTAATTCGCCCCTCCACTTT.